This T cell receptor (beta chain) comes out of a study of blood T cell repertoires in COVID-19. For the study at large: COVID-19 samples collected from the United States, Italy and Spain covered acute and convalescent phases. PBMCs, B-cell-depleted T cells, or T cells were the source of the cDNA or gDNA that made up the material.

CDR3 length equals 13 residues. Germline CDR1 is KGHSH and CDR2 is LQKENI. Trimming removed 3 bases at V and 5 bases at J, with 7 bases between. Under the authors' procedure: By means of reference gene primer amplification, nucleated cell counts were estimated. Only in-frame clones appear in the TCRdb table, and some are missing; sequencing was by immunoSEQ multiplex PCR. The DNA gave D and trimming, while V, J and clone size come from that table. The repertoire has 200,000 to 250,000 clones, roughly 86% of them found once; the top ten carry more than 2.5%. This clonotype was sampled from a man between 60 and 75 years old with acute or convalescent COVID-19. V gene TRBV18 combines with J gene TRBJ2-2, with no clear D. The sequenced material came from peripheral blood. CDR3 in DNA: TGTGCCAGCTCACCCGTTATGACCGGGGAGCTGTTTTTT. The encoded protein is CASSPVMTGELFF. The complete variable domain, with remaining parts taken from reference TRBV18 and TRBJ2-2, reads NAGVMQNPRHLVRRRGQEARLRCSPMKGHSHVYWYRQLPEEGLKFMVYLQKENIIDESGMPKERFSAEFPKEGPSILRIQQVVRGDSAAYFCASSPVMTGELFFGEGSRLTVL.